A single sample gave rise to the 27 T cell receptor beta chains below, sequenced in a study of T cell responses to AZD1222 COVID-19 vaccine. Sequenced by immunoSEQ multiplex PCR; TCRdb stores in-frame clones only, minus some. This table holds around 150,000 clones, roughly 92% found once. This sample comprised peripheral blood, obtained 28 days after the second AZD1222 dose. All receptors come from an adult who received the AZD1222 COVID-19 vaccine.

In this sample, this clone turned up once. The gene calls are TRBV5-1 and TRBJ2-1; weak D call: TRBD2 (6 bases). Germline values: CDR1 SGHRS, CDR2 YFSETQ. V shed 3 bases and J shed 5 bases, with 12 bases lying between them. The CDR3 totals 14 residues. The CDR3 sequence: CASSSGLGHNEQFF. CDR3 bases: TGCGCCAGCAGCTCGGGACTGGGCCACAATGAGCAGTTCTTC. Combining the CDR3 with reference TRBV5-1 and TRBJ2-1 gives the whole variable domain KAGVTQTPRYLIKTRGQQVTLSCSPISGHRSVSWYQQTPGQGLQFLFEYFSETQRNKGNFPGRFSGRQFSNSRSEMNVSTLELGDSALYLCASSSGLGHNEQFFGPGTRLTVL.

V usage is TRBV24-1 and J usage is TRBJ1-2; no firm D call. Germline-derived CDR1 and CDR2 are KGHDR and SFDVKD. The CDR3 has 8 residues. The CDR3, as DNA: TGTGGAGGACGAGACTACACCTTC. The encoded protein is CGGRDYTF.

The chain is built from TRBV11-2 and TRBJ2-7, with TRBD2 matching over 13 bases. The V segment lost 5 bases and the J segment 4 bases; nucleotides outside the gene matches: 14. From germline, CDR1 is SGHAT and CDR2 FQNNGV. CDR3 length: 18 amino acids. This CDR3 is CASSTYPPGLAGPYEQYF. CDR3 in DNA: TGTGCCAGCAGCACCTACCCCCCGGGACTAGCGGGGCCATACGAGCAGTACTTC.

The chain carries TRBV6-5 and TRBJ2-1; D call uncertain. The germline V gene has CDR1 MNHEY and CDR2 SVGAGI. CDR3 size: 13 residues. V shed 2 bases and J shed 8 bases, with 10 bases lying between them. The CDR3 sequence is CASSYGGMDEQFF. Written as DNA, the CDR3 is TGTGCCAGCAGTTACGGCGGAATGGATGAGCAGTTCTTC.

This chain connects TRBV7-2 to TRBJ2-5; D is ambiguous. V was pared by 4 bases and J by 7 bases, with 10 bases between. CDR3 length: 12 amino acids. Germline assignment: CDR1 SGHTA and CDR2 FQGNSA. The CDR3 DNA follows: TGTGCCAGCAGCTGGGAATTGGGGACCCAGTACTTC. Translated, it gives CASSWELGTQYF. The full variable domain, with the rest looked up from reference TRBV7-2 and TRBJ2-5, is GAGVSQSPSNKVTEKGKDVELRCDPISGHTALYWYRQSLGQGLEFLIYFQGNSAPDKSGLPSDRFSAERTGGSVSTLTIQRTQQEDSAVYLCASSWELGTQYFGPGTRLLVL.

The chain combines TRBV5-8 with TRBJ1-2; D is unclear. CDR3 length equals 13 residues. V lost 0 bases to trimming and J lost 4 bases, with 7 bases between them. Germline CDR1 SGHTS, CDR2 YDEGEE. The CDR3 here is CASSLGHLYGYTF. The CDR3 DNA sequence: TGTGCCAGCAGCTTGGGGCATCTCTATGGCTACACCTTC.

The rearrangement joins TRBV5-4 to TRBJ1-4; weak D call: TRBD1 (5 bases). Germline V gene data show CDR1 as SGHNT and CDR2 as YYREEE (reference sequence). This CDR3 comprises 14 residues. Trimming took 4 bases from V and 5 from J, leaving 12 bases between them. Here the CDR3 reads CASSRVGPNEKLFF. In DNA form, the CDR3 reads TGTGCCAGCAGCCGCGTGGGACCCAATGAAAAACTGTTTTTT.

The rearrangement joins TRBV9 to TRBJ1-6, with a possible D match to TRBD1 (5 bases). The CDR3 loop spans 15 amino acids. Germline V gives CDR1 SGDLS, CDR2 YYNGEE. Between the trimmed V and J ends, which lost 0 bases and 6 bases, there was a span of 10 bases. The chain's CDR3 is CASSVGGTVNSPLHF. In DNA, the CDR3 is TGTGCCAGCAGCGTAGGAGGGACCGTTAATTCACCCCTCCACTTT.

The chain is built from TRBV9 and TRBJ2-4, with 9 bases that match TRBD2. V lost 5 bases, J lost 8 bases, and 14 bases stayed unmatched. The CDR3 is made up of 16 amino acids. Germline loops: CDR1 SGDLS, CDR2 YYNGEE. This CDR3 is CASSESILAGDDIQYF. In DNA, the CDR3 is TGTGCCAGCAGTGAGTCAATTTTAGCGGGAGATGACATTCAGTACTTC.

This clone was counted once. This chain connects TRBV27 to TRBJ1-1; D ambiguous. The length of the CDR3 is 15 residues. Per the germline V gene, CDR1 is MNHEY and CDR2 is SMNVEV (reference sequence). Trimming removed 5 bases at V and 1 base at J, with 14 bases between. CDR3 DNA: TGTGCCAGCAGTATGACCCGGATTCAGAACACTGAAGCTTTCTTT. It yields the protein CASSMTRIQNTEAFF.

The rearrangement links TRBV28 to TRBJ2-5; 7 bases align to TRBD1. Germline CDR1 MDHEN, CDR2 SYDVKM. The V and J ends lost 4 bases and 3 bases, in that order; junction bases with no gene match: 14. CDR3 size: 17 residues. CDR3 DNA: TGTGCCAGCAGTTCCCCGACAGGGAAGTCCCTGGAAGAGACCCAGTACTTC. Translating it yields CASSSPTGKSLEETQYF.

CDR3 region: CASMSWAAGEYYEQYF. The CDR3 DNA follows: TGTGCCAGCATGTCGTGGGCAGCGGGAGAGTACTACGAGCAGTACTTC. The V gene is TRBV7-2, the J gene TRBJ2-7, with 8 bases that match TRBD2. Unmatched junction bases numbered 14, after V lost 7 bases and J lost 3 bases. Germline V gene sequence: CDR1 SGHTA, CDR2 FQGNSA. The CDR3 contains 16 residues.

V gene TRBV6-6 combines with J gene TRBJ1-2, with 7 positions matching TRBD1. Germline V lookup: CDR1 MNHNY, CDR2 SVGAGI (reference sequence). With V trimmed by 2 bases and J by 4 bases, 10 bases remained unmatched. This CDR3 is built from 16 residues. In DNA, the CDR3 is TGTGCCAGCAGTTACCCCTCGGGCCAGGGGGGCTATGGCTACACCTTC. It is translated as CASSYPSGQGGYGYTF.

As DNA, the CDR3 is TGTGCCACCAGCAGAGCTGGGACAGGGGACGGCTACACCTTC. Translating it yields CATSRAGTGDGYTF. The chain carries TRBV15 and TRBJ1-2; TRBD1 matches 10 bases. The V and J ends lost 1 base and 8 bases, in that order; junction bases with no gene match: 4. CDR1 is LNHNV, CDR2 YYDKDF, per germline (reference sequence). The length of the CDR3 is 14 residues. Variable domain in full (rest from reference TRBV15 and TRBJ1-2): DAMVIQNPRYQVTQFGKPVTLSCSQTLNHNVMYWYQQKSSQAPKLLFHYYDKDFNNEADTPDNFQSRRPNTSFCFLDIRSPGLGDTAMYLCATSRAGTGDGYTFGSGTRLTVV.

The rearrangement links TRBV5-6 to TRBJ1-3; TRBD1 aligns across 10 bases. Germline CDR1 and CDR2: SGHDT and YYEEEE. V lost 3 bases to trimming and J lost 0 bases; unmatched junction nucleotides: 6. This CDR3 comprises 17 residues. CDR3 coding DNA: TGTGCCAGCAGCTCGGGACAGGGGCGAATCTCTGGAAACACCATATATTTT. Protein: CASSSGQGRISGNTIYF.

The chain has TRBV7-2 and TRBJ1-2; TRBD1 might be the D (6 bases). Looked up from germline, CDR1 is SGHTA and CDR2 is FQGNSA. CDR3 length equals 16 residues. V was trimmed by 7 bases and J by 5 bases, leaving 23 bases between them. In DNA, the CDR3 is TGTGCCAGCACCCCCCATGGGGGCTCATCGGGGTATGGCTACACCTTC. Translation: CASTPHGGSSGYGYTF.

J is TRBJ2-7 and V is TRBV7-9; D gene uncertain. CDR1 is SEHNR, CDR2 FQNEAQ, per germline (reference sequence). V shed 4 bases and J shed 7 bases, with 14 bases lying between them. The CDR3 sequence is 13 residues long. This CDR3 reads CASSSLDRLEQYF. The CDR3 DNA follows: TGTGCCAGCAGCTCCCTGGATCGGTTAGAGCAGTACTTC.

Here the CDR3 reads CASSFFGLNTEAFF. In DNA form, the CDR3 reads TGCGCCAGCAGCTTTTTTGGCTTGAACACTGAAGCTTTCTTT. The chain employs TRBV5-1 and TRBJ1-1; D unclear. V was shortened by 2 bases and J by 0 bases, with 8 bases between the two germline ends. CDR1 and CDR2 (germline): SGHRS, YFSETQ. The CDR3 is 14 amino acids.

The chain joins TRBV13 to TRBJ1-1, with no clear D. Trimming pared 6 bases from V and 7 bases from J, leaving 9 bases between. Germline CDR1 and CDR2: PRHDT and FYEKMQ (reference sequence). The CDR3 runs to 11 residues. The chain's CDR3 is CASRNEGEAFF. The CDR3 DNA reads TGTGCCAGCAGAAATGAGGGTGAAGCTTTCTTT.

This chain uses TRBV6-6 with TRBJ2-1, with D tentatively TRBD2 (5 bases). CDR3 size: 12 residues. The ends were cut back, 6 bases at V and 8 bases at J, with 11 bases in the middle. Germline V gives CDR1 MNHNY, CDR2 SVGAGI (reference sequence). CDR3: CASSQQRDEQFF. The CDR3 DNA is TGTGCCAGCAGCCAACAGAGGGATGAGCAGTTCTTC.

The CDR3 DNA reads TGTGCCAGCAGCGTAGGCATATGGGACAGCCAAGAGACCCAGTACTTC. Translating it yields CASSVGIWDSQETQYF. The V gene is TRBV9, the J gene TRBJ2-5; TRBD1 agrees at 7 bases. Germline values: CDR1 SGDLS, CDR2 YYNGEE. V was pared by 0 bases and J by 1 base, with 6 bases of the junction left unmatched. This CDR3 region has 16 residues.

Written as DNA, the CDR3 is TGCGCCAGCAGCTTGGCCCTACGAGGGGGGATCACCGGGGAGCTGTTTTTT. It yields the protein CASSLALRGGITGELFF. The chain couples TRBV5-1 to TRBJ2-2, with D perhaps matching TRBD1 or TRBD2 (6 bases each). Germline CDR1 is SGHRS and CDR2 is YFSETQ. The CDR3 is made up of 17 amino acids. Trimming cost V 0 bases and J 4 bases, with 16 bases left between them.

This chain uses TRBV28 with TRBJ2-1; 13 bases are shared with TRBD2. The CDR3 covers 16 residues. V lost 6 bases to trimming and J lost 4 bases; unmatched junction nucleotides: 6. Germline assignment: CDR1 MDHEN and CDR2 SYDVKM. As DNA, the CDR3 is TGTGCCAGCAGCCAAACTAGCGGGAGGGCGTACAATGAGCAGTTCTTC. Its translation: CASSQTSGRAYNEQFF.

This clone was recorded only once. The V call is TRBV5-6, the J call TRBJ2-7; a possible D gene is TRBD1 (5 bases). V lost 2 bases and J 0 bases, leaving 9 bases between the germline ends. CDR1 is SGHDT, CDR2 YYEEEE, per germline. The CDR3 consists of 14 residues. The CDR3 loop is CASSLGVPSYEQYF. The CDR3 DNA reads as TGTGCCAGCAGCTTAGGGGTCCCCTCCTACGAGCAGTACTTC.

This rearrangement joins TRBV24-1 to TRBJ1-5; no clear D gene. In germline, CDR1 is KGHDR, CDR2 SFDVKD. The V end lost 4 bases, the J end lost 0 bases, and 12 bases lay between the germline ends. The CDR3 is made up of 16 amino acids. Here the CDR3 DNA reads TGTGCCACCAGTGACCGATGGGTAGATAGCAATCAGCCCCAGCATTTT. Its protein product is CATSDRWVDSNQPQHF.

The chain uses TRBV15 and TRBJ1-1, with D maybe TRBD1 (5 bases). Trimming took 0 bases from V and 7 from J, leaving 12 bases between them. The CDR3 runs to 14 residues. In germline, CDR1 is LNHNV, CDR2 YYDKDF (reference sequence). The CDR3 DNA is TGTGCCACCAGCAGAGAAGCGGGGACGTTTGAAGCTTTCTTT. It is translated as CATSREAGTFEAFF.

This sequence joins TRBV5-1 and TRBJ1-1; the D is unclear. V was pared by 2 bases and J by 8 bases, with 10 bases between. Germline V gene lookup returns CDR1 SGHRS and CDR2 YFSETQ. CDR3 length: 12 amino acids. This chain's CDR3 is CASSFGFGEAFF. The CDR3 region has the DNA TGCGCCAGCAGCTTCGGTTTCGGGGAAGCTTTCTTT.